The rows below give T cell receptor beta chains drawn from one sample of a study of blood T cell repertoires in COVID-19. This table comes from immunoSEQ multiplex PCR, and its TCRdb copy is limited to in-frame clones, with some not included. The repertoire holds more than 350,000 clones, with approximately 87% as singletons. Sequencing was carried out using peripheral blood. The receptors were sampled from a woman in her thirties with COVID-19, enrolled during active disease. Each CDR3 is given with its conserved first and last residue. The order of the fields is D gene, V gene, CDR3 length, J gene, CDR3 DNA, CDR3 protein. D genes are given only for firm matches.

d_gene: NA; v_gene: TRBV10-3; len: 15; j_gene: TRBJ2-5; CDR3nt: TGTGCCATCAGTGAGTCACGCGGCAGCCAAGAGACCCAGTACTTC; CDR3aa: CAISESRGSQETQYF
d_gene: TRBD2; v_gene: TRBV5-6; len: 14; j_gene: TRBJ2-1; CDR3nt: TGTGCCAGCAGCTTGGGTGGGACTAGCACAAGGAAGTTCTTC; CDR3aa: CASSLGGTSTRKFF
d_gene: NA; v_gene: TRBV30; len: 12; j_gene: TRBJ2-7; CDR3nt: TGTGCCTGGAGTCTGAGCGGCTACGAGCAGTACTTC; CDR3aa: CAWSLSGYEQYF
d_gene: NA; v_gene: TRBV30; len: 15; j_gene: TRBJ2-2; CDR3nt: TGTGCCCGGCGCACGGCTGGCGGGAACACCGGGGAGCTGTTTTTT; CDR3aa: CARRTAGGNTGELFF
d_gene: TRBD2; v_gene: TRBV4-3; len: 16; j_gene: TRBJ2-2; CDR3nt: TGCGCCAGCAGCCAAGATCGGTGGGGGGGCACCGGGGAGCTGTTTTTT; CDR3aa: CASSQDRWGGTGELFF
d_gene: TRBD1; v_gene: TRBV5-4; len: 14; j_gene: TRBJ2-2; CDR3nt: TGTGCCAGCAGCCTCGGGACAGCCACCGGGGAGCTGTTTTTT; CDR3aa: CASSLGTATGELFF
d_gene: TRBD1; v_gene: TRBV5-4; len: 15; j_gene: TRBJ2-2; CDR3nt: TGTGCCAGCAGCACGACAGGGATGAACACCGGGGAGCTGTTTTTT; CDR3aa: CASSTTGMNTGELFF
d_gene: TRBD2; v_gene: TRBV7-3; len: 15; j_gene: TRBJ2-1; CDR3nt: TGTGCCAGCAGTTCCGCGGGGGGCACCTACAATGAGCAGTTCTTC; CDR3aa: CASSSAGGTYNEQFF
d_gene: NA; v_gene: TRBV5-1; len: 15; j_gene: TRBJ1-6; CDR3nt: TGCGCCAGCAGCTTGGGCACAGACCATAATTCACCCCTCCACTTT; CDR3aa: CASSLGTDHNSPLHF
d_gene: TRBD2; v_gene: TRBV5-1; len: 15; j_gene: TRBJ2-2; CDR3nt: TGCGCCAGCAGCTTAAGAGCGGGAGACACCGGGGAGCTGTTTTTT; CDR3aa: CASSLRAGDTGELFF